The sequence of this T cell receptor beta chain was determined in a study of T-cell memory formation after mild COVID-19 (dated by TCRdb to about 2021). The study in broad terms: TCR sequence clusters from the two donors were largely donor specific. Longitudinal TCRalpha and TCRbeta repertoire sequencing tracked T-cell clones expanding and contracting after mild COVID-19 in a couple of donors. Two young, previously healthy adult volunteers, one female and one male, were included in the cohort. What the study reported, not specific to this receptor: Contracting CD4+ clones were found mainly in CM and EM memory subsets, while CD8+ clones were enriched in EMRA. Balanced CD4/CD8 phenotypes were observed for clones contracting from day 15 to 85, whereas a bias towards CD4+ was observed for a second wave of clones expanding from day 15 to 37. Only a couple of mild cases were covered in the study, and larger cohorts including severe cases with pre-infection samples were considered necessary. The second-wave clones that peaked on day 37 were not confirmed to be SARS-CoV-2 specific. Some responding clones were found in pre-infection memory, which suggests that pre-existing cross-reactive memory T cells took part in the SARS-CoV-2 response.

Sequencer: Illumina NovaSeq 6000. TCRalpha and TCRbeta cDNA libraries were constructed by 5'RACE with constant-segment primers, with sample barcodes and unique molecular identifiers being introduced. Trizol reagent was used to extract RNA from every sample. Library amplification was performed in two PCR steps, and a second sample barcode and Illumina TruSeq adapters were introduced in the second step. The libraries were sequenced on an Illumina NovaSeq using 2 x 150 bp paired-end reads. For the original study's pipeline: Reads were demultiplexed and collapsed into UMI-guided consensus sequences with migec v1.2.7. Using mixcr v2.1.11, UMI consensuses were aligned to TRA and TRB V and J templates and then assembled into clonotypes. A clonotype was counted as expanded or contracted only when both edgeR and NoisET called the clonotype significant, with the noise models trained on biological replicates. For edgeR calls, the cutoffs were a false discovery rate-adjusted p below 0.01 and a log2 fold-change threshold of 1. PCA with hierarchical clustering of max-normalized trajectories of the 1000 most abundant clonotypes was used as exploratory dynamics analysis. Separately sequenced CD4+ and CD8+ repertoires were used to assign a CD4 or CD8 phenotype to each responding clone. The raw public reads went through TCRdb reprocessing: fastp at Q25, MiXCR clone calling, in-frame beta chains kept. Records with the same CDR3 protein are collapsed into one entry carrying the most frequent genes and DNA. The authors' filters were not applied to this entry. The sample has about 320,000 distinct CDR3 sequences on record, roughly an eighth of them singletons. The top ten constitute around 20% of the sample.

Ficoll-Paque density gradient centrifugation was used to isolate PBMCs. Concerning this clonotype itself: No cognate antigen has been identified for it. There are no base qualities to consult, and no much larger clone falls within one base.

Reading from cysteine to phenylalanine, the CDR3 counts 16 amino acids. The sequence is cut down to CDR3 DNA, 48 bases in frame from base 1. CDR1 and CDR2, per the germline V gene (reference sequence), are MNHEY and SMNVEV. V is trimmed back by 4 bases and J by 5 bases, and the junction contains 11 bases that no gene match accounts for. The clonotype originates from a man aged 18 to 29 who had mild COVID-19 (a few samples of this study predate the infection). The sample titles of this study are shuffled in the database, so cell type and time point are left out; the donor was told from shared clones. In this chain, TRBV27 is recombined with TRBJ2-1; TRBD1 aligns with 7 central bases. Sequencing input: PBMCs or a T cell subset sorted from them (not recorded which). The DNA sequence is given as TGTGCCAGCAGTTCCACGGACAGGAGACTTAACAATGAGCAGTTCTTC. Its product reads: CASSSTDRRLNNEQFF.